These 18 T cell receptor beta chains were sequenced from one sample in a study of radiotherapy plus CTLA-4 blockade in lung cancer. Generated by immunoSEQ multiplex PCR, the TCRdb table keeps only in-frame clones and is missing some. The sample yields around 70,000 clones, around 77% seen once. The source was peripheral blood, collected from a patient treated with radiotherapy plus ipilimumab. Source of these receptors: a human donor with non-small cell lung cancer whose response to radiotherapy plus ipilimumab could not be evaluated. Some clones in this sample may be carry-over from other donors' samples.

V gene TRBV2 combines with J gene TRBJ2-2; the D gene is possibly TRBD2 (6 bases). Trimming stripped 3 bases from V and 3 bases from J, with 11 bases between. The CDR3 sequence is 15 residues long. CDR1 and CDR2 (germline): SNHLY, FYNNEI. The CDR3 DNA reads as TGTGCCAGCAGTGATCCGGGACTGGACACCGGGGAGCTGTTTTTT. Translating gives CASSDPGLDTGELFF.

The chain uses TRBV5-1 and TRBJ1-3, with D possibly being TRBD1 (5 bases). The CDR3 runs to 14 residues. From germline, CDR1 is SGHRS and CDR2 YFSETQ. Trimming took 3 bases from V and 2 from J, leaving 9 bases between them. Here the CDR3 reads CASSSGGAGNTIYF. The CDR3 bases are TGCGCCAGCAGCTCGGGGGGGGCTGGAAACACCATATATTTT.

V usage is TRBV7-8 and J usage is TRBJ1-5; D perhaps matches TRBD1 (6 bases). Germline V lookup: CDR1 SGHVS, CDR2 FQNEAQ. CDR3 length: 16 amino acids. Trimming stripped 1 base from V and 4 bases from J, with 14 bases between. The CDR3 loop is CASSLERAGDNQPQHF. CDR3 nucleotides: TGTGCCAGCAGCTTAGAAAGGGCAGGGGATAATCAGCCCCAGCATTTT.

The rearrangement uses TRBV11-3 and TRBJ1-1, with TRBD1 matching 7 bases. Germline V gene sequence: CDR1 SGHNT, CDR2 YENEEA. Trimming cost V 4 bases and J 7 bases; bases outside gene matches: 9. The CDR3 spans 14 residues. The CDR3 sequence is CASSSRQGVGEAFF. For the CDR3, the DNA is TGTGCCAGCAGCTCCAGACAGGGAGTGGGTGAAGCTTTCTTT.

The chain carries TRBV7-6 and TRBJ2-7, with a tentative D call TRBD1 (5 bases). CDR3 length: 12 amino acids. Germline V gene data show CDR1 as SGHVS and CDR2 as FNYEAQ. Trimming shortened V by 5 bases and J by 8 bases, and 13 bases separated the two germline ends. CDR3 region: CASSGKQDKQYF. CDR3 bases: TGTGCCAGCAGCGGGAAGCAGGACAAGCAGTACTTC.

The chain employs TRBV7-2 and TRBJ1-1; a possible D gene is TRBD1 (6 bases). The CDR3 length is 14 residues. Trimming took off 5 bases at V and 0 bases at J, with 10 bases between the two ends. Germline CDR1 and CDR2: SGHTA and FQGNSA. In nucleotides, the CDR3 is TGTGCCAGCAGCCAACAGGGCCTGAACACTGAAGCTTTCTTT. This encodes CASSQQGLNTEAFF.

The V and J genes are TRBV5-1 and TRBJ1-2; D ambiguous. This CDR3 contains 14 residues. The germline V and J ends were trimmed by 4 bases and 5 bases, with 15 bases remaining between them. Germline CDR1 SGHRS, CDR2 YFSETQ. The CDR3 is CASSLMRATYGYTF. CDR3 DNA sequence: TGCGCCAGCAGCCTGATGAGGGCAACGTATGGCTACACCTTC.

This chain connects TRBV7-9 to TRBJ1-5; TRBD1 might be the D (5 bases). The CDR3 length is 14 residues. The V and J ends lost 1 base and 7 bases respectively, with 11 bases between them. CDR1 SEHNR and CDR2 FQNEAQ come from the germline V gene (reference sequence). In DNA form, the CDR3 reads TGTGCCAGCAGCTTAGAGGGGCCTTGGCAGCCCCAGCATTTT. It codes for CASSLEGPWQPQHF.

In this sample, this clone turned up a few times. The rearrangement joins TRBV27 to TRBJ1-2; perhaps TRBD1 as D (5 bases). The germline CDR1 and CDR2 sequences are MNHEY and SMNVEV (reference sequence). V shed 3 bases and J shed 4 bases, with 9 bases lying between them. The CDR3 covers 13 residues. DNA for the CDR3: TGTGCCAGCAGTTTCGGTCAGGGCTATGGCTACACCTTC. It yields the protein CASSFGQGYGYTF.

CDR3 in DNA: TGTGCCAGCGTCGGGACAGGGATCGGTGAAGCTTTCTTT. Residues: CASVGTGIGEAFF. The rearrangement links TRBV6-6 to TRBJ1-1; 9 bases agree with TRBD1. The CDR3 contains 13 residues. Germline CDR1 reads MNHNY; CDR2 reads SVGAGI (reference sequence). J gave up 7 bases and V 8 bases, and 8 bases lay outside the gene matches.

The J gene is TRBJ1-2, the V gene TRBV29-1; 9 nucleotides agree with TRBD1. Germline trimming cut 6 bases from V and 2 bases from J; bases unmatched to any gene: 13. This CDR3 contains 16 residues. CDR1 is SQVTM, CDR2 ANQGSEA, per germline. CDR3 residues: CSVVPGQGPLNYGYTF. CDR3 DNA: TGCAGCGTCGTCCCGGGACAGGGTCCACTAAACTATGGCTACACCTTC.

The gene calls are TRBV25-1 and TRBJ2-5; no clear D. CDR3 size: 12 residues. Deletions cut 4 bases from V and 2 bases from J, with 5 bases between. Germline-derived CDR1 and CDR2 are MGHDK and SYGVNS. In DNA form, the CDR3 reads TGTGCCAGCAGTGTCAGGCAAGAGACCCAGTACTTC. Protein: CASSVRQETQYF.

This clone was detected many times. The rearrangement uses TRBV5-4 and TRBJ1-1; TRBD1 matches 8 bases. V gave up 4 bases and J gave up 2 bases; unmatched junction bases: 10. This CDR3 spans 16 amino acids. In germline, CDR1 is SGHNT, CDR2 YYREEE (reference sequence). The CDR3 sequence is CASSRDWTGTNTEAFF. As DNA, the CDR3 is TGTGCCAGCAGCAGAGACTGGACAGGGACTAACACTGAAGCTTTCTTT.

On this clone: A read error may produce the germline difference seen at one junction end. The V call is TRBV7-7, the J call TRBJ2-5, with TRBD2 as a possible D gene (6 bases). This CDR3 comprises 13 residues. Germline loops: CDR1 SSHAT, CDR2 FNYEAQ (reference sequence). Written as DNA, the CDR3 is TGTGCTAGCAGCCGATCTGGAGGGGAGACCCAGTACTTC. Protein sequence: CASSRSGGETQYF.

CDR3 sequence (DNA): TGTGCCAGCAGCGTAGGCCCAGGGTCAGGAAACACCATATATTTT. Translation gives CASSVGPGSGNTIYF. The chain links TRBV9 to TRBJ1-3, with a possible D match to TRBD1 (5 bases). Germline values: CDR1 SGDLS, CDR2 YYNGEE. The CDR3 is made up of 15 amino acids. Trimming removed 0 bases from V and 4 bases from J, with 11 bases in between.

The chain carries TRBV6-1 and TRBJ1-1, with 9 bases matching TRBD1. The CDR3 loop spans 12 amino acids. The trim removed 4 bases at V and 8 bases at J, leaving 2 bases unmatched. Looked up from germline, CDR1 is MNHNS and CDR2 is SASEGT. CDR3 DNA sequence: TGTGCCAGCAGTGCGGGACAGGGAGAAGCTTTCTTT. Protein product: CASSAGQGEAFF.

Remarks on this clone: The germline gene is not matched at one end of the junction; a read error may be the cause. As DNA, the CDR3 is TGTGCCAGCAGTGAAGTCCCCGGGGTCAGGTTGGGGTCCTTC. Encoded protein: CASSEVPGVRLGSF. V and J are TRBV2 and TRBJ1-2; D unclear. The germline V gene has CDR1 SNHLY and CDR2 FYNNEI. The CDR3 contains 14 residues.

The genes are TRBV19 and TRBJ1-6; D gene uncertain. Germline CDR1 LNHDA, CDR2 SQIVND (reference sequence). Trimming stripped 7 bases from V and 7 bases from J, with 11 bases between. The length of the CDR3 is 13 residues. CDR3 amino acids: CASNGRWNSPLHF. CDR3 in DNA: TGTGCCAGTAACGGCAGGTGGAATTCACCCCTCCACTTT.